This T cell receptor (beta chain) was documented in a study of OX40 agonist ivuxolimab in advanced cancers. Across the study: A male proportion of about 80% was recorded, with mean age around 60 years and range about 20 to 85. Three partial responders included one hepatocellular carcinoma patient and two cutaneous melanoma patients.

The germline V and J ends were trimmed by 5 bases and 4 bases, with 18 bases remaining between them. Germline V CDR1 and CDR2: SGHAT, FQNNGV. The CDR3 runs to 16 residues. Patients with autoimmune history or systemic immunosuppression were excluded. Blood was sampled at baseline, cycle 4 day 1, and cycle 7 day 1. The data were produced by immunoSEQ multiplex PCR, yet TCRdb's version contains in-frame clones alone and is incomplete. The repertoire has some 33,000 clones, more than 70% of them found once; the top ten carry more than 35%. Sequenced material: CD4+ or CD8+ T cells sorted from blood, taken in a trial of the OX40 agonist ivuxolimab. V gene TRBV11-2 combines with J gene TRBJ1-3, with D unresolved. This clonotype was obtained from an adult with an advanced solid tumor such as melanoma, head and neck, liver or kidney cancer. This CDR3 is CASSPDPLSGGNTIYF. In DNA form, the CDR3 reads TGTGCCAGCAGCCCCGACCCGCTGTCGGGGGGAAACACCATATATTTT. Full variable domain (rest looked up from reference TRBV11-2 and TRBJ1-3): EAGVAQSPRYKIIEKRQSVAFWCNPISGHATLYWYQQILGQGPKLLIQFQNNGVVDDSQLPKDRFSAERLKGVDSTLKIQPAKLEDSAVYLCASSPDPLSGGNTIYFGEGSWLTVV.